The TCR beta chain described here comes from a study of T cell responses to AZD1222 COVID-19 vaccine. Details on this clone: Its antigen is unknown.

Study-level findings and limits: Only after the peak T cell response were repertoires sampled.

Repertoires were generated with immunoSEQ multiplex PCR, while TCRdb's copy carries only in-frame clones and drops some. The data show roughly 110,000 clones, 90% seen once. The germline V and J ends were trimmed by 5 bases and 2 bases, with 7 bases remaining between them. The CDR3 consists of 12 residues. CDR1 is SEHNR and CDR2 is FQNEAQ in the germline V gene (reference sequence). The sequences come from peripheral blood, collected on day 0 of AZD1222 vaccination. The chain carries TRBV7-9 and TRBJ2-7; a possible D gene is TRBD2 (5 bases). This clonotype originated in an adult in good health. Written as DNA, the CDR3 is TGTGCCAGCAGCACCGGGGCCTACGAGCAGTACTTC. Translating it yields CASSTGAYEQYF.